This is a list of T cell receptor beta chains from one sample in a study of beta chain features in type 1 diabetes. Generated by immunoSEQ multiplex PCR, the TCRdb table keeps only in-frame clones and is missing some. Among tens of thousands of clones listed, around 65% were seen once. The sequenced sample was stem cell memory CD4+ T cells from blood. The receptors were gathered from a woman between 40 and 50 years old with type 1 diabetes. Each CDR3 is given with its conserved first and last residue. Fields, in order: J gene, clone size, V gene, D gene, CDR3 DNA, CDR3 protein. A D gene is named only where the DNA matches it firmly. Expanded clones get a size class; other rows say once, few or many, or leave the size out.

j_call: TRBJ2-6; clone_size: -; v_call: TRBV21-1; d_call: -; cdr3_nt: TGTGCCAGCAGCAATACTTCCGGGGCCAACGTCCTGACTTTC; cdr3_aa: CASSNTSGANVLTF
j_call: TRBJ2-5; clone_size: -; v_call: TRBV19; d_call: TRBD2; cdr3_nt: TGTGCCAGTAGTATAAATAGCGGGAGTGAGACCCAGTACTTC; cdr3_aa: CASSINSGSETQYF
j_call: TRBJ2-3; clone_size: -; v_call: TRBV29-1; d_call: TRBD2; cdr3_nt: TGCAGCGTTGAATGGCTAGCGGGGGCCATCGCGGGCACAGATACGCAGTATTTT; cdr3_aa: CSVEWLAGAIAGTDTQYF
j_call: TRBJ1-1; clone_size: -; v_call: TRBV4-1; d_call: -; cdr3_nt: TGCGCCAGCAGCCCACCCCGGACAGCGAACACTGAAGCTTTCTTT; cdr3_aa: CASSPPRTANTEAFF
j_call: TRBJ1-5; clone_size: -; v_call: TRBV18; d_call: TRBD1; cdr3_nt: TGTGCCAGCTCATTCACAGGGGGCCCCGATCAGCCCCAGCATTTT; cdr3_aa: CASSFTGGPDQPQHF
j_call: TRBJ2-1; clone_size: -; v_call: TRBV7-9; d_call: TRBD2; cdr3_nt: TGTGCCAGCAGCCCACCGGGACTAGCGGGTAGAGAGCAGTTCTTC; cdr3_aa: CASSPPGLAGREQFF
j_call: TRBJ2-7; clone_size: -; v_call: TRBV28; d_call: TRBD2; cdr3_nt: TGTGCCAGCAGTTTCCCCAGGACTAGGTCCTACGAGCAGTACTTC; cdr3_aa: CASSFPRTRSYEQYF
j_call: TRBJ1-3; clone_size: -; v_call: TRBV28; d_call: TRBD1; cdr3_nt: TGTGCCAGCAGCCCAAACTCAGGGGGCTCTGGAAACACCATATATTTT; cdr3_aa: CASSPNSGGSGNTIYF
j_call: TRBJ2-3; clone_size: few; v_call: TRBV4-3; d_call: TRBD1; cdr3_nt: TGCGCCAGCAGCCAAGATGGGGGACAGAACACAGATACGCAGTATTTT; cdr3_aa: CASSQDGGQNTDTQYF
j_call: TRBJ2-1; clone_size: -; v_call: TRBV4-2; d_call: TRBD1; cdr3_nt: TGTGCCAGCAGCCAAGGTCAGGGGGTAATCAATGAGCAGTTCTTC; cdr3_aa: CASSQGQGVINEQFF
j_call: TRBJ1-1; clone_size: few; v_call: TRBV7-3; d_call: -; cdr3_nt: TGTGCCAGCAGCTTACGGTCGACTGACGCTTTCTTT; cdr3_aa: CASSLRSTDAFF
j_call: TRBJ2-5; clone_size: -; v_call: TRBV2; d_call: -; cdr3_nt: TGTGCCAGCAGGCCTAACGATAAGGGGGAGACCCAGTACTTC; cdr3_aa: CASRPNDKGETQYF
j_call: TRBJ2-7; clone_size: -; v_call: TRBV7-9; d_call: TRBD2; cdr3_nt: TGTGCCAGCAGCTTAGGCCCGGGACTAGCGGGGGCCTACGAGCAGTACTTC; cdr3_aa: CASSLGPGLAGAYEQYF
j_call: TRBJ2-1; clone_size: -; v_call: TRBV7-2; d_call: -; cdr3_nt: TGTGCCAGCAGCCGTCTGTACAGATACAATGAGCAGTTCTTC; cdr3_aa: CASSRLYRYNEQFF
j_call: TRBJ1-1; clone_size: few; v_call: TRBV30; d_call: -; cdr3_nt: TGTGCCTGGGAGCCAGCCCGGGGCACTGAAGCTTTCTTT; cdr3_aa: CAWEPARGTEAFF
j_call: TRBJ2-1; clone_size: -; v_call: TRBV5-6; d_call: -; cdr3_nt: TGTGCCAGCAGCCTCACCGACTGGGGACTCTACAATGAGCAGTTCTTC; cdr3_aa: CASSLTDWGLYNEQFF
j_call: TRBJ1-5; clone_size: -; v_call: TRBV11-2; d_call: TRBD1; cdr3_nt: TGTGCCAGCAGCCCAAGGGAAGGGGGCGGGGAGCCCCAGCATTTT; cdr3_aa: CASSPREGGGEPQHF
j_call: TRBJ2-1; clone_size: -; v_call: TRBV5-4; d_call: -; cdr3_nt: TGTGCCAGCAGCTTGGAGACGGCTAGGTCCAATGAGCAGTTCTTC; cdr3_aa: CASSLETARSNEQFF
j_call: TRBJ1-1; clone_size: -; v_call: TRBV19; d_call: TRBD1; cdr3_nt: TGTGCCAGTAGTCCGATAGGACAGGATGCTTACACTGAAGCTTTCTTT; cdr3_aa: CASSPIGQDAYTEAFF
j_call: TRBJ2-1; clone_size: -; v_call: TRBV28; d_call: TRBD2; cdr3_nt: TGTGCCAGCAGCCGCGGGAGCTCCTACAATGAGCAGTTCTTC; cdr3_aa: CASSRGSSYNEQFF
j_call: TRBJ1-2; clone_size: once; v_call: TRBV27; d_call: -; cdr3_nt: TGTGCCAGCAGTTTCCGCTATTCTCAGGGTGCAAATGGCTACACCTTC; cdr3_aa: CASSFRYSQGANGYTF
j_call: TRBJ1-5; clone_size: -; v_call: TRBV18; d_call: -; cdr3_nt: TGTGCCAGCTCACCAGGGGAGGGTCGGAATCAGCCCCAGCATTTT; cdr3_aa: CASSPGEGRNQPQHF
j_call: TRBJ2-7; clone_size: -; v_call: TRBV6-1; d_call: TRBD2; cdr3_nt: TGTGCCAGCAGTGAATGGACTAGCGGGAGGGTCGACGAGCAGTACTTC; cdr3_aa: CASSEWTSGRVDEQYF
j_call: TRBJ1-2; clone_size: -; v_call: TRBV7-3; d_call: -; cdr3_nt: TGTGCCAGCAGCTTGGGGGGTGGCTATGGCTACACCTTC; cdr3_aa: CASSLGGGYGYTF
j_call: TRBJ2-2; clone_size: -; v_call: TRBV7-2; d_call: TRBD1; cdr3_nt: TGTGCCAGCAGCTACAGGGACAGGGAGGCCGGGGAGCTGTTTTTT; cdr3_aa: CASSYRDREAGELFF
j_call: TRBJ2-7; clone_size: -; v_call: TRBV14; d_call: TRBD1; cdr3_nt: TGTGCCAGCAGCCAAGATCTGGGTACAGGGGGGTTCCTCCAGTACTTC; cdr3_aa: CASSQDLGTGGFLQYF
j_call: TRBJ2-2; clone_size: -; v_call: TRBV19; d_call: TRBD1; cdr3_nt: TGTGCCAGTAGTAGGGGGACAGACGGCACCGGGGAGCTGTTTTTT; cdr3_aa: CASSRGTDGTGELFF
j_call: TRBJ1-5; clone_size: -; v_call: TRBV7-3; d_call: TRBD1; cdr3_nt: TGTGCCAGCAGCCAGACAGGGTGGGGCAATCAGCCCCAGCATTTT; cdr3_aa: CASSQTGWGNQPQHF
j_call: TRBJ2-7; clone_size: once; v_call: TRBV29-1; d_call: TRBD2; cdr3_nt: TGCAGCGTCGCCCTTAGCGGGGGAACCTACGAGCAGTACTTC; cdr3_aa: CSVALSGGTYEQYF
j_call: TRBJ2-3; clone_size: -; v_call: TRBV7-9; d_call: TRBD2; cdr3_nt: TGTGCCAGCAGCCAGGGACTAGCGGGGTCCACAGATACGCAGTATTTT; cdr3_aa: CASSQGLAGSTDTQYF
j_call: TRBJ2-7; clone_size: -; v_call: TRBV10-3; d_call: TRBD1; cdr3_nt: TGTGCCATCAGTGACCTGACAGGGTCAGTCTCCTACGAGCAGTACTTC; cdr3_aa: CAISDLTGSVSYEQYF
j_call: TRBJ1-2; clone_size: -; v_call: TRBV27; d_call: -; cdr3_nt: TGTGCCAGCAGTTTATATGCAGATAACTATGGCTACACCTTC; cdr3_aa: CASSLYADNYGYTF
j_call: TRBJ1-5; clone_size: -; v_call: TRBV7-9; d_call: TRBD1; cdr3_nt: TGTGCCAGCAGCTTGAATGACAGGGGGAGCAATCAGCCCCAGCATTTT; cdr3_aa: CASSLNDRGSNQPQHF
j_call: TRBJ1-1; clone_size: once; v_call: TRBV5-4; d_call: -; cdr3_nt: TGTGCCAGCAGCCCGGGGGGAGGCTTAAGGAACACTGAAGCTTTCTTT; cdr3_aa: CASSPGGGLRNTEAFF
j_call: TRBJ1-1; clone_size: -; v_call: TRBV11-1; d_call: TRBD1; cdr3_nt: TGTGCCAGCAGCTTGGCCCGGACAGGGAACACTGAAGCTTTCTTT; cdr3_aa: CASSLARTGNTEAFF
j_call: TRBJ1-5; clone_size: -; v_call: TRBV6-5; d_call: TRBD1; cdr3_nt: TGTGCCAGCAACGCGGGACAGGGTAGGGGACAGCCCCAGCATTTT; cdr3_aa: CASNAGQGRGQPQHF
j_call: TRBJ1-2; clone_size: -; v_call: TRBV7-2; d_call: TRBD1; cdr3_nt: TGCGCCAGCAGCCATTCAGCGACAGGGATTGGGGAAGGCTACACCTTC; cdr3_aa: CASSHSATGIGEGYTF
j_call: TRBJ2-2; clone_size: once; v_call: TRBV7-3; d_call: -; cdr3_nt: TGTGCCAGCAGCCCTCCTAGGGGTAACACCGGGGAGCTGTTTTTT; cdr3_aa: CASSPPRGNTGELFF
j_call: TRBJ1-2; clone_size: -; v_call: TRBV7-6; d_call: -; cdr3_nt: TGTGCCAGCAGCTTAGAGGGGAGGGGTGGAATCTATGGCTACACCTTC; cdr3_aa: CASSLEGRGGIYGYTF
j_call: TRBJ2-7; clone_size: few; v_call: TRBV21-1; d_call: -; cdr3_nt: TGTGCCAGCAGCAACAACCAAGGACAGGGACCTAACGAGCAGTACTTC; cdr3_aa: CASSNNQGQGPNEQYF
j_call: TRBJ1-5; clone_size: once; v_call: TRBV5-1; d_call: -; cdr3_nt: TGCGCCAGCAGCCTCCAGGGAAGAGGTCAGCCCCAGCATTTT; cdr3_aa: CASSLQGRGQPQHF
j_call: TRBJ2-1; clone_size: -; v_call: TRBV5-1; d_call: -; cdr3_nt: TGCGCCAGCAGCTGGGGGGGGCGAACCTCCTACAATGAGCAGTTCTTC; cdr3_aa: CASSWGGRTSYNEQFF
j_call: TRBJ1-1; clone_size: few; v_call: TRBV28; d_call: -; cdr3_nt: TGTGCCAGCAGCCTCAGATTGCGGGCTTTCTTT; cdr3_aa: CASSLRLRAFF
j_call: TRBJ2-1; clone_size: -; v_call: TRBV4-3; d_call: -; cdr3_nt: TGCGCCAGCAGCCGCCGAGGGGGGGACTTCCACAATGAGCAGTTCTTC; cdr3_aa: CASSRRGGDFHNEQFF
j_call: TRBJ2-7; clone_size: -; v_call: TRBV18; d_call: -; cdr3_nt: TGTGCCAGCTCACCACCCCGGAGCTCCTACGAGCAGTACTTC; cdr3_aa: CASSPPRSSYEQYF